This is a list of T cell receptor beta chains from one sample in a study of blood T cell repertoires in COVID-19. Profiling relied on immunoSEQ multiplex PCR, and the TCRdb table lists in-frame clones only, not all of them. The sample lists over 200,000 clones, about 93% occurring once. Sequencing was done on a sample of peripheral blood. Source of these receptors: a man aged 55 to 70 with COVID-19, enrolled during active disease. The CDR3 runs from the conserved cysteine through the conserved F or W. The order of the fields is D gene, V gene, clone size, J gene, CDR3 protein, CDR3 DNA. D genes are given only for firm matches. A clone size is listed for some rows: how often the clone was seen (once, few, many), or a class if it is expanded.

>TRBD1|TRBV6-5|.|TRBJ2-7
CASSSRMTGISYEQYF
TGTGCCAGCAGTTCCCGAATGACAGGGATATCCTACGAGCAGTACTTC
>.|TRBV21-1|.|TRBJ2-2
CASSKVGTGVCTGELFF
TGTGCCAGCAGCAAAGTCGGGACAGGGGTTTGCACCGGGGAGCTGTTTTTT
>TRBD1|TRBV5-1|.|TRBJ1-1
CASSPWDRGLNTEAFF
TGCGCCAGCAGCCCTTGGGACAGGGGGCTGAACACTGAAGCTTTCTTT
>.|TRBV5-4|.|TRBJ1-2
CASSLAPSDYGYTF
TGTGCCAGCAGCTTGGCCCCTTCGGACTATGGCTACACCTTC
>.|TRBV28|.|TRBJ1-5
CASTGEPQPQHF
TGTGCCAGCACGGGGGAACCTCAGCCCCAGCATTTT
>TRBD2|TRBV7-9|.|TRBJ2-1
CASSHNGRGLGNNEQFF
TGTGCCAGCAGTCACAACGGGAGGGGACTGGGAAACAATGAGCAGTTCTTC
>.|TRBV27|.|TRBJ1-5
CASSPSNGNQPQHF
TGTGCCAGCAGTCCCTCGAACGGGAATCAGCCCCAGCATTTT
>.|TRBV9|once|TRBJ2-1
CASSPLFSATINEQFF
TGTGCCAGCAGCCCACTTTTTTCAGCGACTATTAATGAGCAGTTCTTC
>.|TRBV19|.|TRBJ2-5
CASSIHDKGRETQYF
TGTGCCAGTAGTATCCACGACAAGGGGCGAGAGACCCAGTACTTC
>TRBD1|TRBV5-1|.|TRBJ1-2
CASSLQGQGNYGYTF
TGCGCCAGCAGCTTGCAGGGACAGGGGAACTATGGCTACACCTTC
>TRBD1|TRBV6-5|once|TRBJ2-1
CASSRGQKEQFF
TGTGCCAGCAGCCGGGGACAGAAGGAGCAGTTCTTC
>.|TRBV19|.|TRBJ2-2
CASIGNGLATAGELFF
TGTGCCAGTATAGGGAATGGGCTAGCAACGGCCGGGGAGCTGTTTTTT
>.|TRBV6-5|.|TRBJ2-2
CASSYFSRGDGELFF
TGTGCCAGCAGTTACTTTTCTCGGGGAGACGGGGAGCTGTTTTTT
>.|TRBV28|.|TRBJ1-3
CASSLHGQGKNTIYF
TGTGCCAGCAGTCTTCACGGGCAGGGTAAAAACACCATATATTTT
>TRBD2|TRBV2|.|TRBJ2-2
CASRPDSGSPGELFF
TGTGCCAGCCGACCCGATAGCGGGAGTCCCGGGGAGCTGTTTTTT
>.|TRBV7-2|.|TRBJ1-4
CASSLTGSSTEKLFF
TGTGCCAGCAGCCTGACAGGTTCCAGTACTGAAAAACTGTTTTTT